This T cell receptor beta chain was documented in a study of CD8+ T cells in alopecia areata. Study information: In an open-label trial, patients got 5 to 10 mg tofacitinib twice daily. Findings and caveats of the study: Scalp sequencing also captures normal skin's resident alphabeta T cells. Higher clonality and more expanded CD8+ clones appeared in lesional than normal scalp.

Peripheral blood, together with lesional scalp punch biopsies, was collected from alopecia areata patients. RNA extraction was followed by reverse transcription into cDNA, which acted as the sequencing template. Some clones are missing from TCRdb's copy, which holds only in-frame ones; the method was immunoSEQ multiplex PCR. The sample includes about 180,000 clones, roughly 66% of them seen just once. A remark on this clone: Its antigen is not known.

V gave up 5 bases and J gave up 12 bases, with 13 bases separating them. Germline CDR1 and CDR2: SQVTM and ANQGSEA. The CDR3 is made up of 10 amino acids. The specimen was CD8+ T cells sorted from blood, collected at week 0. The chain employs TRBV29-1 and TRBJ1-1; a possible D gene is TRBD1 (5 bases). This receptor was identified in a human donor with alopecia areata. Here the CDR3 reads CSVLGHRPFF. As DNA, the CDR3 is TGCAGCGTTTTGGGGCATCGTCCTTTCTTT.